Each of the 15 T cell receptor beta chains below was sequenced from the same sample in a study of blood T cell repertoires in COVID-19 (dated by TCRdb to 2019 to 2021). Library method: the immunoSEQ multiplex PCR assay. The source is immuneACCESS, and TCRdb retained only in-frame sequences with V and J called. Part of the clones is not carried over; for the studies checked, unresolved V genes explain less than half of this, and the remainder is unexplained. This sample comprises 250,000 to 350,000 clones, 75% to 95% of them detected only once. The leading ten clones occupy roughly 1.1% of the sample. The specimen was PBMCs or T cells enriched from blood (not recorded which). These receptors all stem from a woman aged 25 to 39 who had recovered from COVID-19.

The chain uses TRBV20-1 and TRBJ1-1; tentative D call: TRBD1 (6 bases). The CDR3 runs to 13 residues. Between the trimmed V and J ends, which lost 3 bases and 4 bases, there was a span of 12 bases. Germline V lookup: CDR1 DFQATT, CDR2 SNEGSKA (reference sequence). The CDR3 bases are TGCAGTGCTAGTGACAGGCCTGGCACTGAAGCTTTCTTT. This codes for CSASDRPGTEAFF.

This chain uses TRBV11-2 with TRBJ2-2; TRBD2 matches at 8 bases. The germline V gene has CDR1 SGHAT and CDR2 FQNNGV. V trimming: 5 bases; J trimming: 4 bases; junction bases outside the gene matches: 12. This CDR3 has 17 residues. In DNA, the CDR3 is TGTGCCAGCAGCCCGTCGGGAGGGGCCGTCGCCACCGGGGAGCTGTTTTTT. As protein: CASSPSGGAVATGELFF. Using reference TRBV11-2 and TRBJ2-2 for the parts outside the CDR3, the full variable domain is EAGVAQSPRYKIIEKRQSVAFWCNPISGHATLYWYQQILGQGPKLLIQFQNNGVVDDSQLPKDRFSAERLKGVDSTLKIQPAKLEDSAVYLCASSPSGGAVATGELFFGEGSRLTVL.

The chain couples TRBV7-9 to TRBJ1-1, with D maybe TRBD1 (6 bases). The germline CDR1 and CDR2 sequences are SEHNR and FQNEAQ (reference sequence). V dropped 5 bases and J dropped 2 bases, with 15 bases sitting between them. The CDR3 loop spans 15 amino acids. The CDR3 sequence: CASSPEDSKNTEAFF. DNA for the CDR3: TGTGCCAGCAGCCCTGAGGACAGTAAAAACACTGAAGCTTTCTTT. Drawing the rest from reference TRBV7-9 and TRBJ1-1, the complete variable domain is DTGVSQNPRHKITKRGQNVTFRCDPISEHNRLYWYRQTLGQGPEFLTYFQNEAQLEKSRLLSDRFSAERPKGSFSTLEIQRTEQGDSAMYLCASSPEDSKNTEAFFGQGTRLTVV.

The V and J genes are TRBV27 and TRBJ2-3; TRBD2 matches at 10 bases. The CDR3 is 16 amino acids. V was clipped by 5 bases and J by 1 base; unmatched bases: 6. Germline CDR1 MNHEY, CDR2 SMNVEV (reference sequence). The CDR3 coding sequence is TGTGCCAGCAGTCCCGGACTAGCGGTAGGCACAGATACGCAGTATTTT. It yields the protein CASSPGLAVGTDTQYF.

The chain employs TRBV7-3 and TRBJ2-5, with 10 bases that match TRBD2. CDR1 is SGHTA, CDR2 FQGTGA, per germline. J was trimmed by 2 bases and V by 5 bases; bases with no gene match: 5. CDR3 length: 15 residues. The DNA of the CDR3 is TGTGCCAGCAGCCCTAGCGGGGGCATACAAGAGACCCAGTACTTC. The encoded protein is CASSPSGGIQETQYF.

The genes are TRBV6-5 and TRBJ1-5; D remains unclear. The CDR3 loop spans 13 amino acids. CDR1 is MNHEY and CDR2 is SVGAGI in the germline V gene. The ends were cut back, 6 bases at V and 6 bases at J, with 12 bases in the middle. The CDR3 sequence: CASRGAGVQPQHF. CDR3 DNA sequence: TGTGCCAGCAGGGGAGCGGGAGTTCAGCCCCAGCATTTT.

The chain recombines TRBV27 with TRBJ2-1; 13 nucleotides line up with TRBD2. Trimming cost V 5 bases and J 9 bases; bases outside gene matches: 4. Germline V gene lookup returns CDR1 MNHEY and CDR2 SMNVEV (reference sequence). This CDR3 has 14 amino acids. The CDR3 bases are TGTGCCAGCAGTCCCGGACTAGCGGGAGTTGAGCAGTTCTTC. Translated, it gives CASSPGLAGVEQFF.

This chain connects TRBV28 to TRBJ1-3; unclear D gene. This CDR3 is 13 amino acids long. V lost 3 bases and J 6 bases, leaving 9 bases between the germline ends. Looked up from germline, CDR1 is MDHEN and CDR2 is SYDVKM. The CDR3: CASSFGGENTIYF. The CDR3 nucleotides read TGTGCCAGCAGTTTCGGCGGGGAAAACACCATATATTTT.

The rearrangement uses TRBV7-3 and TRBJ2-1, with D possibly TRBD2 on 5 matching bases. Germline V CDR1 and CDR2: SGHTA, FQGTGA. The CDR3 has 15 residues. V dropped 2 bases and J dropped 0 bases, with 8 bases sitting between them. For the CDR3, the DNA is TGTGCCAGCAGCTTAGTAGGGAGCTCCTACAATGAGCAGTTCTTC. Protein sequence: CASSLVGSSYNEQFF.

The CDR3 loop is CASSFRQPDTGELFF. CDR3 in DNA: TGTGCCAGCAGTTTCAGACAGCCGGACACCGGGGAGCTGTTTTTT. The gene calls are TRBV28 and TRBJ2-2, with a possible D match to TRBD1 (5 bases). From germline, CDR1 is MDHEN and CDR2 SYDVKM. Trimming took 3 bases from V and 3 from J, leaving 11 bases between them. The CDR3 is 15 residues long.

The chain employs TRBV12-3 or TRBV12-4 and TRBJ2-2, with D possibly matching TRBD2 (6 bases). Trimming took off 5 bases at V and 7 bases at J, with 11 bases between the two ends. CDR3 length equals 13 residues. CDR3 sequence (DNA): TGTGCCAGCAGTCCGGAGGGGCACGGGGAGCTGTTTTTT. Residues: CASSPEGHGELFF.

The chain has TRBV2 and TRBJ1-2; TRBD1 is a possible D gene (5 bases). Germline lookup yields CDR1 SNHLY and CDR2 FYNNEI. V was clipped by 4 bases and J by 2 bases, with 11 bases between them. The CDR3 totals 14 residues. In DNA form, the CDR3 reads TGTGCCAGCAGTGGGGGCAGGCAAAACTATGGCTACACCTTC. This encodes CASSGGRQNYGYTF.

The DNA of the CDR3 is TGTGCCAGTAGCCGTACTTCTGGAAACACCATATATTTT. Amino acids: CASSRTSGNTIYF. This chain connects TRBV19 to TRBJ1-3; D call uncertain. CDR1 and CDR2 from the germline V gene are LNHDA and SQIVND (reference sequence). The V end was cut by 6 bases, the J end by 1 base, with 7 bases between. CDR3 length equals 13 residues. The entire variable domain, with the rest obtained from reference TRBV19 and TRBJ1-3, is as follows: DGGITQSPKYLFRKEGQNVTLSCEQNLNHDAMYWYRQDPGQGLRLIYYSQIVNDFQKGDIAEGYSVSREKKESFPLTVTSAQKNPTAFYLCASSRTSGNTIYFGEGSWLTVV.

This clone has a single count. The chain combines TRBV19 with TRBJ2-1; D not certain. The CDR3 consists of 12 residues. In germline, CDR1 is LNHDA, CDR2 SQIVND (reference sequence). The V end lost 3 bases, the J end lost 9 bases, and 9 bases lay between the germline ends. This CDR3 reads CASSIMRSEQFF. The DNA of the CDR3 is TGTGCCAGTAGTATTATGCGGAGTGAGCAGTTCTTC.

The chain couples TRBV9 to TRBJ2-3, with TRBD2 matching 8 bases. Trimming removed 3 bases from V and 6 bases from J; junction bases left unmatched: 9. This CDR3 contains 15 residues. Per germline, CDR1 SGDLS and CDR2 YYNGEE. CDR3 DNA sequence: TGTGCCAGCAGCGCAGAAGGTGGCGGGGGGGATACGCAGTATTTT. Residues: CASSAEGGGGDTQYF.